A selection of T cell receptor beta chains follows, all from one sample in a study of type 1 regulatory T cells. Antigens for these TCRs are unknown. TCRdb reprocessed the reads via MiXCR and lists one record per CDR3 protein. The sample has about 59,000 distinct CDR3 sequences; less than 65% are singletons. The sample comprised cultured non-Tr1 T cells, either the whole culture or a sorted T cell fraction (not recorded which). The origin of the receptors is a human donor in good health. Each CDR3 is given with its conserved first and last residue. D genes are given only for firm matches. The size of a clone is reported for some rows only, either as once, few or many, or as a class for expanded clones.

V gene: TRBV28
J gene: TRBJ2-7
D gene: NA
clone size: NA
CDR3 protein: CASSSPSSSYEQYF
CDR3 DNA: TGTGCCAGCAGTTCCCCTAGTTCCTCCTACGAGCAGTACTTC

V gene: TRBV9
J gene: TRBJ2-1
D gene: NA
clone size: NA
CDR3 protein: CASSVARGISYNEQFF
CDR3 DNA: TGTGCCAGCAGCGTAGCTCGCGGTATCTCCTACAATGAGCAGTTCTTC

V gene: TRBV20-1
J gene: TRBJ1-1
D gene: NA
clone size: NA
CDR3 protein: CSASPTDSRAEAFF
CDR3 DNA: TGCAGTGCTAGTCCCACCGACAGCCGGGCTGAAGCTTTCTTT

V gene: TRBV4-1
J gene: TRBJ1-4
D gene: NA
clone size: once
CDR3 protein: CASSQDWREANEKLFF
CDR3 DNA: TGCGCCAGCAGCCAAGATTGGAGGGAAGCTAATGAAAAACTGTTTTTT

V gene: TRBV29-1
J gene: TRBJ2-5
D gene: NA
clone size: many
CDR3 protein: CSVVDSGIGKETQYF
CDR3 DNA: TGCAGCGTCGTCGATAGCGGCATAGGGAAAGAGACCCAGTACTTC

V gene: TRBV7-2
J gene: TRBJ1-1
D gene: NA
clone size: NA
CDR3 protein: CASSSSGGGTEAFF
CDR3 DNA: TGTGCCAGCAGCTCTTCAGGTGGGGGCACTGAAGCTTTCTTT

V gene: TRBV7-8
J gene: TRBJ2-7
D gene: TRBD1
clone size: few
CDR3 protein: CASGKGANEQYF
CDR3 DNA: TGTGCCAGCGGTAAGGGGGCGAACGAGCAGTACTTC

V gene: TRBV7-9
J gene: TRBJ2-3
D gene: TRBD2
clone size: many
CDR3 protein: CASSPGLAEVHGQYF
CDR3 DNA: TGTGCCAGCAGCCCCGGACTAGCGGAAGTACACGGGCAGTATTTT

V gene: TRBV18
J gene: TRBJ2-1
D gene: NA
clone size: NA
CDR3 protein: CASSPPGAYNEQFF
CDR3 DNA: TGTGCCAGCTCACCACCGGGGGCTTACAATGAGCAGTTCTTC

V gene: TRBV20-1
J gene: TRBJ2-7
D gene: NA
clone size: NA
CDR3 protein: CSAFPGLTYEQYF
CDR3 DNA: TGCAGTGCTTTTCCGGGACTTACCTACGAGCAGTACTTC

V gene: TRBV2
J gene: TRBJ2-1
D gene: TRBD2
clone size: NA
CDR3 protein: CASPGTSGGSKQFF
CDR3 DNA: TGTGCCAGCCCGGGGACTAGCGGGGGATCTAAGCAGTTCTTC

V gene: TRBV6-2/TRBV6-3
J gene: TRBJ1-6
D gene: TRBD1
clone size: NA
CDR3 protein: CASKFGQGVNSPLHF
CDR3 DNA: TGTGCCAGCAAGTTTGGACAGGGGGTTAATTCACCCCTCCACTTT

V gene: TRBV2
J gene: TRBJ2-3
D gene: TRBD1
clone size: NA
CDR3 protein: CASSVASWGQGVLFGTDTQYF
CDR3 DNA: TGTGCCAGCAGTGTAGCCTCATGGGGACAGGGGGTCCTCTTCGGCACAGATACGCAGTATTTT

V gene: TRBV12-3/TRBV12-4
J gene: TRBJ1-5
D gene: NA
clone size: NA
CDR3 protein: CASSFPGTEDQPQHF
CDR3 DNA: TGTGCCAGCAGTTTCCCCGGGACCGAGGACCAGCCCCAGCATTTT

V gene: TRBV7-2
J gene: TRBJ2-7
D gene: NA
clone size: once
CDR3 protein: CASTYRPGVDEQYF
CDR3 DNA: TGTGCCAGCACCTACCGGCCGGGCGTCGACGAGCAGTACTTC

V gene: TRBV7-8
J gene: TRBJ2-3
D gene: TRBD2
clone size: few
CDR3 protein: CASSPLAGLTDTQYF
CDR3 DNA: TGTGCCAGCAGCCCCCTAGCGGGCCTCACAGATACGCAGTATTTT

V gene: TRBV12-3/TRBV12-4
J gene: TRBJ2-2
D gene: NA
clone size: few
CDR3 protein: CASSGLAASGELFF
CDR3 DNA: TGTGCCAGCAGTGGATTGGCGGCCTCCGGGGAGCTGTTTTTT

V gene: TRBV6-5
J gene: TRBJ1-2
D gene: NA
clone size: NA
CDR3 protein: CATRERTNYGYTF
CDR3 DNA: TGTGCCACCCGAGAGCGGACAAACTATGGCTACACCTTC

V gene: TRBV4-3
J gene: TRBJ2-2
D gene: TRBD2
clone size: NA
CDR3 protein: CVSSQSGLAGGPDTGELFF
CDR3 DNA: TGCGTCAGCAGCCAGTCCGGACTAGCGGGAGGGCCGGACACCGGGGAGCTGTTTTTT

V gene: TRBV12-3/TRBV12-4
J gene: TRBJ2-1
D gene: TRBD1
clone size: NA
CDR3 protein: CATGDRGYNEQFF
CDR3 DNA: TGTGCCACAGGGGACAGGGGCTACAATGAGCAGTTCTTC

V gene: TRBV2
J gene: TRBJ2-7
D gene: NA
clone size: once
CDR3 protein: CASSEGPGQVLYEQYF
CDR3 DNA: TGTGCCAGCAGTGAAGGCCCTGGGCAGGTGCTCTACGAGCAGTACTTC

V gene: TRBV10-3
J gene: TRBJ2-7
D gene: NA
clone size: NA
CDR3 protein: CAISESTGYEQYF
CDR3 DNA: TGTGCCATCAGTGAGTCGACGGGGTACGAGCAGTACTTC

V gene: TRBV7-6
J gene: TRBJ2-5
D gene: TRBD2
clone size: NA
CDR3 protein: CASSMTSGVVWETQYF
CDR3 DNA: TGTGCCAGCAGCATGACTAGCGGGGTCGTTTGGGAGACCCAGTACTTC

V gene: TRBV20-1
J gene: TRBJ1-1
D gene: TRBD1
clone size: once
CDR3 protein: CSARDRGQGARGTFF
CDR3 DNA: TGCAGTGCTAGAGATCGGGGACAGGGGGCGAGAGGGACTTTCTTT

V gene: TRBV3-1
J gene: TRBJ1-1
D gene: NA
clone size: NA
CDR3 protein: CASSQDYGYTEAFF
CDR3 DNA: TGTGCCAGCAGCCAAGATTACGGATACACTGAAGCTTTCTTT

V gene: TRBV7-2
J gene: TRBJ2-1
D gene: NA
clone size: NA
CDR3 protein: CASSFGGREQFF
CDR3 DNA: TGTGCCAGCAGCTTTGGGGGAAGGGAGCAGTTCTTC

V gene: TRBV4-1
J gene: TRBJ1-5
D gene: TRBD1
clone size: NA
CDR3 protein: CASSPTGGGQPQHF
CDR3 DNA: TGCGCCAGCAGCCCTACAGGGGGCGGTCAGCCCCAGCATTTT

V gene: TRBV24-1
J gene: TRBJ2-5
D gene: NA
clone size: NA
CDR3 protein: CATGESGQQETQYF
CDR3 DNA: TGTGCCACCGGAGAAAGTGGGCAGCAAGAGACCCAGTACTTC

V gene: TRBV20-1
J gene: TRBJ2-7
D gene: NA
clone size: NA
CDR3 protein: CSARATAGSLDEQYF
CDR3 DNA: TGCAGTGCTAGAGCTACCGCAGGGAGTCTGGACGAGCAGTACTTC

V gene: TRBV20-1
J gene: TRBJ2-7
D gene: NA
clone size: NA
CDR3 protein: CSAREAAYEQYF
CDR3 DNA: TGCAGTGCTAGAGAGGCCGCTTACGAGCAGTACTTC

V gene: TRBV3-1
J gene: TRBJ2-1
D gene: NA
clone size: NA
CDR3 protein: CASSLIGVGEQFF
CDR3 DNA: TGTGCCAGCAGCCTAATAGGGGTTGGTGAGCAGTTCTTC